The T cell receptor beta chain described here comes from a study of T cell changes during pregnancy in multiple sclerosis. The V gene's germline CDR1 is SGHKS and CDR2 YYEKEE (reference sequence). This CDR3 has 15 amino acids. Trimming left V 4 bases short and J 13 bases short, with 21 bases between. Method: immunoSEQ multiplex PCR; TCRdb's copy keeps in-frame clones and lacks some. Of over 35,000 clones detected, 91% appear once; the ten largest clones hold approximately 0.47%. This clonotype was obtained from a female donor in good health, enrolled as a control in a pregnancy study. Specimen: CD4+ T cells from peripheral blood mononuclear cells, collected in the second trimester of pregnancy. The chain employs TRBV5-5 and TRBJ1-6, with D perhaps TRBD1 (6 bases). This CDR3 reads CASSPYRAVEEPLHF. The CDR3 DNA sequence: TGTGCCAGCAGCCCCTACAGGGCGGTGGAGGAGCCCCTCCACTTT.